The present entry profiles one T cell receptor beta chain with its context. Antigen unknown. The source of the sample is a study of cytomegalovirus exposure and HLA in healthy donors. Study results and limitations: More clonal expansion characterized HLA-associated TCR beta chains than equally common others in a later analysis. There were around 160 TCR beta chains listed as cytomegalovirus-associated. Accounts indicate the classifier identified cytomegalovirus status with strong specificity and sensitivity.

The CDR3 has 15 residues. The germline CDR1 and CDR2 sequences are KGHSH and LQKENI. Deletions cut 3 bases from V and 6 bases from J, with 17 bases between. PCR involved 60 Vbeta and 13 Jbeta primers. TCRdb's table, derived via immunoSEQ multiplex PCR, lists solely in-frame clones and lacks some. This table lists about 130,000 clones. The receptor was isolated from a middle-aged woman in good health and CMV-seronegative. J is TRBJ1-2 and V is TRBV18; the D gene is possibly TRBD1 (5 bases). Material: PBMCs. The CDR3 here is CASSPLTGTENGYTF. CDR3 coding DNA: TGTGCCAGCTCACCGTTAACCGGGACTGAGAATGGCTACACCTTC.